The 18 T cell receptor beta chains below come from one sample, sequenced in a study of blood T cell repertoires in COVID-19. Data came from immunoSEQ multiplex PCR; TCRdb stores just in-frame clones and leaves some out. The sample comprises under 200,000 clones, about 85% of which are singletons, and around 2.3% rests with the top ten. The specimen sequenced was peripheral blood. These receptors were collected from a man in his sixties or seventies with active or convalescent COVID-19.

This sequence joins TRBV5-1 and TRBJ2-1; 13 nucleotides match TRBD2. Germline V CDR1 and CDR2: SGHRS, YFSETQ. The CDR3 contains 14 residues. J was trimmed by 3 bases and V by 7 bases; bases with no gene match: 1. The CDR3 region is CASRLAGGYNEQFF. CDR3 DNA: TGCGCCAGCCGACTAGCGGGGGGCTACAATGAGCAGTTCTTC.

The J gene is TRBJ1-4, the V gene TRBV9, with 10 bases identical to TRBD1. Germline V lookup: CDR1 SGDLS, CDR2 YYNGEE. This CDR3 is built from 17 residues. V shed 3 bases and J 0 bases; nucleotides not matched to a gene: 5. The CDR3 DNA reads as TGTGCCAGCAGCGAGGGACAGGGGCCGTCAACTAATGAAAAACTGTTTTTT. This encodes CASSEGQGPSTNEKLFF.

As concerns this clone: Compared with germline, one end of the junction differs, possibly owing to a read error. This chain joins TRBV6-4 and TRBJ2-1; 9 bases agree with TRBD2. CDR3 size: 17 residues. Germline V gene lookup returns CDR1 MRHNA and CDR2 SNTAGT. CDR3: CAISSHRLAGIYNEQFF. The CDR3 bases are TGTGCCATCAGTTCCCATCGCCTAGCGGGAATCTACAATGAGCAGTTCTTC.

The chain employs TRBV5-6 and TRBJ2-5, with 8 bases aligning to TRBD1. There are 13 residues in the CDR3. J gave up 5 bases and V 4 bases, and 4 bases lay outside the gene matches. CDR1 and CDR2 from the germline V gene are SGHDT and YYEEEE. The CDR3 coding sequence is TGTGCCAGCAGCCAGGGGGCTCGTGAGACCCAGTACTTC. This sequence encodes CASSQGARETQYF. Variable domain in full (rest from reference TRBV5-6 and TRBJ2-5): DAGVTQSPTHLIKTRGQQVTLRCSPKSGHDTVSWYQQALGQGPQFIFQYYEEEERQRGNFPDRFSGHQFPNYSSELNVNALLLGDSALYLCASSQGARETQYFGPGTRLLVL.

The chain couples TRBV18 to TRBJ2-1, with 8 bases matching TRBD1. CDR1 is KGHSH and CDR2 is LQKENI in the germline V gene. There are 15 residues in the CDR3. The V gene end was trimmed by 1 base and the J gene end by 9 bases; junction bases not matched to a gene: 8. DNA for the CDR3: TGTGCCAGCTCACCACGAGACAGGGGTTTAGGTGAGCAGTTCTTC. Amino acid sequence: CASSPRDRGLGEQFF. The variable domain in full, completed from reference TRBV18 and TRBJ2-1, reads NAGVMQNPRHLVRRRGQEARLRCSPMKGHSHVYWYRQLPEEGLKFMVYLQKENIIDESGMPKERFSAEFPKEGPSILRIQQVVRGDSAAYFCASSPRDRGLGEQFFGPGTRLTVL.

CDR3 loop: CASSAGRWTEKLFF. CDR3 coding DNA: TGTGCCAGCAGTGCGGGACGGTGGACTGAAAAACTGTTTTTT. The V gene is TRBV28, the J gene TRBJ1-4; tentatively, D is TRBD1 (5 bases). CDR1 and CDR2 from the germline V gene are MDHEN and SYDVKM. Deletions cut 5 bases from V and 7 bases from J, with 14 bases between. CDR3 size: 14 residues.

V and J are TRBV6-2 or TRBV6-3 and TRBJ1-6; TRBD1 matches at 10 bases. Germline lookup yields CDR1 MNHEY and CDR2 SVGEGT. After removal of 5 bases from V and 6 bases from J, the junction contained 4 bases not matched to a gene. The CDR3 totals 15 residues. DNA for the CDR3: TGTGCCAGCAGTCCCGACAGGGGGCGTAATTCACCCCTCCACTTT. Translating it yields CASSPDRGRNSPLHF.

CDR3 amino acids: CASSLRGGRFFGELFF. The CDR3 coding sequence is TGTGCCAGCAGCTTGAGGGGCGGGAGGTTTTTCGGGGAGCTGTTTTTT. The gene calls are TRBV5-4 and TRBJ2-2; 8 nucleotides line up with TRBD2. V dropped 1 base and J dropped 7; count of bases not matched to a gene: 9. There are 16 residues in the CDR3. Germline V gene data show CDR1 as SGHNT and CDR2 as YYREEE (reference sequence).

The chain links TRBV28 to TRBJ2-7; a weak D match, TRBD1 (6 bases). Trimming took off 6 bases at V and 3 bases at J, with 15 bases between the two ends. Germline V lookup: CDR1 MDHEN, CDR2 SYDVKM. The CDR3 contains 14 residues. The DNA of the CDR3 is TGTGCCAGCAGGGTCAGGGGCGTCGGCTACGAGCAGTACTTC. Its translation is CASRVRGVGYEQYF.

The chain couples TRBV19 to TRBJ2-3; 10 nucleotides match TRBD2. This CDR3 region has 17 residues. Trimming at V came to 3 bases and at J to 4 bases, leaving 10 bases not matched to a gene. Germline CDR1 LNHDA, CDR2 SQIVND (reference sequence). CDR3 sequence: CASSMTRLAGIADTQYF. The CDR3, as DNA: TGTGCCAGTAGTATGACACGACTAGCGGGTATCGCAGATACGCAGTATTTT. Supplemented by reference TRBV19 and TRBJ2-3, the full variable domain reads DGGITQSPKYLFRKEGQNVTLSCEQNLNHDAMYWYRQDPGQGLRLIYYSQIVNDFQKGDIAEGYSVSREKKESFPLTVTSAQKNPTAFYLCASSMTRLAGIADTQYFGPGTRLTVL.

V and J are TRBV19 and TRBJ1-4, with TRBD1 matching over 7 bases. Germline V gives CDR1 LNHDA, CDR2 SQIVND (reference sequence). The ends lost 5 bases at V and 8 bases at J; junction bases unmatched: 8. The CDR3 is 14 amino acids. The CDR3 DNA sequence: TGTGCCAGTAGTGATGACAGGGCAAGAGAAAAACTGTTTTTT. It codes for CASSDDRAREKLFF. The whole variable domain, filled in from reference TRBV19 and TRBJ1-4, reads DGGITQSPKYLFRKEGQNVTLSCEQNLNHDAMYWYRQDPGQGLRLIYYSQIVNDFQKGDIAEGYSVSREKKESFPLTVTSAQKNPTAFYLCASSDDRAREKLFFGSGTQLSVL.

The rearrangement links TRBV6-5 to TRBJ2-7, with a weak D call TRBD2 (6 bases). The CDR3 spans 15 residues. The germline V gene encodes CDR1 MNHEY and CDR2 SVGAGI. Between the trimmed V and J ends, which lost 6 bases and 3 bases, there was a span of 18 bases. CDR3 coding DNA: TGTGCCAGCAGGAATAAGGGGTGGACTAACTACGAGCAGTACTTC. Amino acids: CASRNKGWTNYEQYF.

The V call is TRBV2, the J call TRBJ2-5, with 9 positions matching TRBD1. The CDR3 contains 14 residues. Germline CDR1 and CDR2: SNHLY and FYNNEI. With 6 bases clipped from V and 2 bases from J, the junction kept 4 bases outside the gene matches. This chain's CDR3 is CASRTGTGQETQYF. CDR3 bases: TGTGCCAGCAGGACCGGGACAGGGCAAGAGACCCAGTACTTC. The full variable domain, with the rest looked up from reference TRBV2 and TRBJ2-5, is EPEVTQTPSHQVTQMGQEVILRCVPISNHLYFYWYRQILGQKVEFLVSFYNNEISEKSEIFDDQFSVERPDGSNFTLKIRSTKLEDSAMYFCASRTGTGQETQYFGPGTRLLVL.

The V and J genes are TRBV18 and TRBJ1-1; D not certain. V lost 5 bases to trimming and J lost 2 bases, with 12 bases between them. The CDR3 totals 14 residues. CDR1 and CDR2 from the germline V gene are KGHSH and LQKENI. This CDR3 reads CASSSSQVNTEAFF. The CDR3 coding sequence is TGTGCCAGCTCATCATCCCAGGTTAACACTGAAGCTTTCTTT.

The chain carries TRBV7-6 and TRBJ1-3; no clear D gene. Germline assignment: CDR1 SGHVS and CDR2 FNYEAQ. This CDR3 has 15 residues. V lost 1 base and J 0 bases, leaving 7 bases between the germline ends. For the CDR3, the DNA is TGTGCCAGCAGCTTAGGAGTAGACTCTGGAAACACCATATATTTT. Protein sequence: CASSLGVDSGNTIYF.

V gene TRBV29-1 combines with J gene TRBJ2-1; 7 bases line up with TRBD2. CDR1 and CDR2 from the germline V gene are SQVTM and ANQGSEA. Trimming at V came to 5 bases and at J to 4 bases, leaving 5 bases not matched to a gene. The CDR3 extends over 13 amino acids. The DNA of the CDR3 is TGCAGCGTTCGCGGGAGATTGTACAATGAGCAGTTCTTC. Translated: CSVRGRLYNEQFF.

The rearrangement links TRBV7-2 to TRBJ1-6; D might be TRBD1 (5 bases). This CDR3 is 16 amino acids long. CDR1 and CDR2 from the germline V gene are SGHTA and FQGNSA. V lost 4 bases to trimming and J lost 5 bases, with 15 bases between them. The CDR3 DNA is TGTGCCAGCAGCTCCTCCCCAGCAGGGAATAATTCACCCCTCCACTTT. Amino acids: CASSSSPAGNNSPLHF.

V usage is TRBV19 and J usage is TRBJ2-7; TRBD2 agrees at 14 bases. J lost 4 bases, V lost 3 bases, and 11 bases had no gene match. The CDR3 has 18 residues. Germline loops: CDR1 LNHDA, CDR2 SQIVND (reference sequence). The CDR3 here is CASSISRLAGGPGYEQYF. The DNA of the CDR3 is TGTGCCAGTAGTATCTCGAGACTAGCGGGAGGGCCTGGGTACGAGCAGTACTTC.